This record concerns one TCR beta chain sequence. As yet, its antigen is unknown. The data originate from a study of Tregs in tolerant kidney transplant recipients. The protocol was immunoSEQ multiplex PCR, while the TCRdb copy is restricted to in-frame clones and leaves out a portion. The data show some 90,000 clones, more than 80% seen once. Per germline, CDR1 SEHNR and CDR2 FQNEAQ (reference sequence). The CDR3 sequence is 16 residues long. Trimming shortened V by 3 bases and J by 1 base, and 15 bases separated the two germline ends. Whole-study results and caveats: No direct test of biological reproducibility was done here. Expanding Tregs on activated donor B cells appeared to best identify donor-specific TCRbeta clones.

This clonotype was sampled from a human donor in good health. The genes are TRBV7-9 and TRBJ1-1, with a tentative D call TRBD1 (5 bases). The sequenced sample was CD8+ T cells from blood. The DNA of the CDR3 is TGTGCCAGCAGCTTTGTCGGGGCAGGAAGGAACACTGAAGCTTTCTTT. Translating it yields CASSFVGAGRNTEAFF.